The source of this T cell receptor (beta chain) is a study of T cell clones after liver transplantation. Study details: Apart from three HCV-positive recipients, transplants were for non-autoimmune, non-viral reasons.

J gave up 0 bases and V 0 bases, and 3 bases lay outside the gene matches. The CDR3 is 16 amino acids. CDR1 is SGHVS and CDR2 is FQNEAQ in the germline V gene. TCRdb keeps only in-frame clones here, not all; method: immunoSEQ multiplex PCR. The table lists tens of thousands of clones, under 95% of them singletons. General study results and limits: Donor-reactive sequences fell more than third party-reactive ones, suggesting partial deletion.

A note on this clone: Its specificity is not known.

The chain combines TRBV7-8 with TRBJ2-3; 7 bases are a match to TRBD2. The specimen comprised CD4+ T cells from blood, sampled before liver transplant. The clonotype originates from a human donor who received a liver transplant. In nucleotides, the CDR3 is TGTGCCAGCAGCTTAGCGGTTAGCGGGAGCACAGATACGCAGTATTTT. This gives the protein CASSLAVSGSTDTQYF.